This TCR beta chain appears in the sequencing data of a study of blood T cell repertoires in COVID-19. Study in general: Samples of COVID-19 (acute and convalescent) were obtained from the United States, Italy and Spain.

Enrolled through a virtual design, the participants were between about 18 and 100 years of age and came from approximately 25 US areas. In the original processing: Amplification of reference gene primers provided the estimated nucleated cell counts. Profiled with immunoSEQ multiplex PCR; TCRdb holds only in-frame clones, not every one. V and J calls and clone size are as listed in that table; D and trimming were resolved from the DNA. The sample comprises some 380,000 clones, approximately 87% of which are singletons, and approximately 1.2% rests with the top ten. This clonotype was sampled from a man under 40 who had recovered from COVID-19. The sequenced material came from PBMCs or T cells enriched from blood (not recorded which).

In DNA form, the CDR3 reads TGTGCCAGCAGCCCCTACGGCGAGCAGTACTTC. It is translated as CASSPYGEQYF. V gene TRBV6-5 combines with J gene TRBJ2-7; D remains unclear. Trimming took off 6 bases at V and 6 bases at J, with 9 bases between the two ends. There are 11 residues in the CDR3. Germline V lookup: CDR1 MNHEY, CDR2 SVGAGI.